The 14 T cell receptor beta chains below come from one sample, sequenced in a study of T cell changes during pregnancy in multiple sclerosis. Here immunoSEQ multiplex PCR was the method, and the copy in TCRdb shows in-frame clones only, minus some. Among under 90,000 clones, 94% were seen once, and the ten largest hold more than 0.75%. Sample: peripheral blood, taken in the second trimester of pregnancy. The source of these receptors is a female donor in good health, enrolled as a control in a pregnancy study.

CDR3 residues: CASSWNRDRTEAFF. In DNA form, the CDR3 reads TGTGCCAGCAGTTGGAACAGGGATCGCACTGAAGCTTTCTTT. The rearrangement uses TRBV28 and TRBJ1-1; D is perhaps TRBD1 (6 bases). The CDR3 runs to 14 residues. Germline V gene data show CDR1 as MDHEN and CDR2 as SYDVKM. V was cut by 4 bases and J by 4 bases, with 13 bases left in between. Drawing the rest from reference TRBV28 and TRBJ1-1, the complete variable domain is DVKVTQSSRYLVKRTGEKVFLECVQDMDHENMFWYRQDPGLGLRLIYFSYDVKMKEKGDIPEGYSVSREKKERFSLILESASTNQTSMYLCASSWNRDRTEAFFGQGTRLTVV.

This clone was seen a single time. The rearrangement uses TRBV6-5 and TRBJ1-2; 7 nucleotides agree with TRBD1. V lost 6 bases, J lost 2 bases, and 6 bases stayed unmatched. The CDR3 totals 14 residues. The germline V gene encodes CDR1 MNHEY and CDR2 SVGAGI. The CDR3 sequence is CASRRDRTNYGYTF. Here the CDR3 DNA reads TGTGCCAGCAGGAGGGACAGAACCAACTATGGCTACACCTTC.

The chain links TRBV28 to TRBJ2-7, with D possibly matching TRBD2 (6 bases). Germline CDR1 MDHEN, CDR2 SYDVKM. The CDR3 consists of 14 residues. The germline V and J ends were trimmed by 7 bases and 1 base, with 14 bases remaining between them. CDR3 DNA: TGTGCCAGCACCTATGTTGGGGGGTCCTACGAGCAGTACTTC. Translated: CASTYVGGSYEQYF.

As DNA, the CDR3 is TGTGCCAGTAGTACAGGGGGTCGGACCGGGGAGCTGTTTTTT. Its protein is CASSTGGRTGELFF. The rearrangement uses TRBV19 and TRBJ2-2, with 7 nucleotides matching TRBD1. The CDR3 extends over 14 amino acids. From germline, CDR1 is LNHDA and CDR2 SQIVND (reference sequence). V shed 4 bases and J 5 bases; nucleotides not matched to a gene: 4. Using reference TRBV19 and TRBJ2-2 for the parts outside the CDR3, the full variable domain is DGGITQSPKYLFRKEGQNVTLSCEQNLNHDAMYWYRQDPGQGLRLIYYSQIVNDFQKGDIAEGYSVSREKKESFPLTVTSAQKNPTAFYLCASSTGGRTGELFFGEGSRLTVL.

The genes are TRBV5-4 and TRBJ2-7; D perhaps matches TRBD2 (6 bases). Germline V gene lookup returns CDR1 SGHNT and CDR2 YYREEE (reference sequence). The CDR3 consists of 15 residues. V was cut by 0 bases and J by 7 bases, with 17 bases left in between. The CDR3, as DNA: TGTGCCAGCAGCTTGGTCGGACTAAAAACGGGGGAGCAGTACTTC. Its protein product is CASSLVGLKTGEQYF.

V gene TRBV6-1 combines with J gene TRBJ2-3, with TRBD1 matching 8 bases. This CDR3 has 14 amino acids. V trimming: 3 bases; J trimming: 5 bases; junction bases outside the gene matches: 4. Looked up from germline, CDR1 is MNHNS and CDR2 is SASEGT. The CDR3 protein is CASSETGEVDTQYF. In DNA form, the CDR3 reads TGTGCCAGCAGTGAGACAGGGGAGGTAGATACGCAGTATTTT.

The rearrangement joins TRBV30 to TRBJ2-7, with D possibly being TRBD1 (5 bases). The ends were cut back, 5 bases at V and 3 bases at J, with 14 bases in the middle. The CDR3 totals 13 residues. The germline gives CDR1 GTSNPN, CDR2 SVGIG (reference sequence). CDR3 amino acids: CAWGHGPYYEQYF. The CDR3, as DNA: TGTGCCTGGGGACATGGGCCATACTACGAGCAGTACTTC.

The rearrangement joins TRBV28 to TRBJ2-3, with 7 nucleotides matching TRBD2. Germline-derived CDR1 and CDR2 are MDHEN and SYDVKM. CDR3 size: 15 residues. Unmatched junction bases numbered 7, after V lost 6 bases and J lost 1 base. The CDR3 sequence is CASRFPRGGTDTQYF. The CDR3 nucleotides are TGTGCCAGCAGGTTCCCTCGGGGGGGCACAGATACGCAGTATTTT.

The CDR3 loop reads CSVDPPGGRDYGYTF. The CDR3 DNA follows: TGCAGCGTTGACCCCCCAGGGGGGAGAGACTATGGCTACACCTTC. The genes are TRBV29-1 and TRBJ1-2, with 7 nucleotides matching TRBD1. The CDR3 is made up of 15 amino acids. Germline lookup yields CDR1 SQVTM and CDR2 ANQGSEA. V trimming: 3 bases; J trimming: 3 bases; junction bases outside the gene matches: 10.

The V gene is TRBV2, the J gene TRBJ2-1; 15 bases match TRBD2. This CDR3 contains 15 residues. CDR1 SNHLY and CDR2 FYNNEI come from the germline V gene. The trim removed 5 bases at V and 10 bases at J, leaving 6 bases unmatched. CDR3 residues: CASSTGTSGRLEQFF. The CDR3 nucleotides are TGTGCCAGCAGTACCGGGACTAGCGGGAGGTTGGAGCAGTTCTTC.

The CDR3 nucleotides read TGTGCCAGCAGCTTAGACAGGGGGGTCAATGAGCAGTTCTTC. It codes for CASSLDRGVNEQFF. The rearrangement uses TRBV27 and TRBJ2-1, with 9 nucleotides matching TRBD1. The junction had 6 bases not matched to a gene; V was cut back by 6 bases and J by 6 bases. Germline lookup yields CDR1 MNHEY and CDR2 SMNVEV (reference sequence). The CDR3 sequence is 14 residues long.

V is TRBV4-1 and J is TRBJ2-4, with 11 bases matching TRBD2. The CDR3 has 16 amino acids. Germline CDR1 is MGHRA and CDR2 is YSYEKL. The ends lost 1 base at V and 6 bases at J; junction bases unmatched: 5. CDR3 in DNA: TGCGCCAGCAGCCAAGGTCTAGCGGGAGGAGGAAACATTCAGTACTTC. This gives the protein CASSQGLAGGGNIQYF.

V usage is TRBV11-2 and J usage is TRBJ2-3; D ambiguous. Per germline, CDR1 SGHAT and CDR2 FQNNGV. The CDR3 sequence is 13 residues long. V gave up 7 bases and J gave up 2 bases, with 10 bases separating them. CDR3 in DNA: TGTGCCAGCACCCAAACTTCCACAGATACGCAGTATTTT. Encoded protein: CASTQTSTDTQYF.

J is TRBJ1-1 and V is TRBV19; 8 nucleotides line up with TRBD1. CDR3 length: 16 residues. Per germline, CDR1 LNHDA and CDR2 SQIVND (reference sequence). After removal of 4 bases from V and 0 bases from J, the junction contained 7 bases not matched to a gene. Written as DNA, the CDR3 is TGTGCCAGTAGTAGCTACCGGGACAGGATGAACACTGAAGCTTTCTTT. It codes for CASSSYRDRMNTEAFF.